The T cell receptor (beta chain) under discussion was sequenced for a study of blood T cell repertoires in COVID-19. Participant-given clinical history determined each cohort assignment. The assay was immunoSEQ multiplex PCR, and TCRdb's table has in-frame clones only and misses some. The repertoire holds 150,000 or so clones, with roughly 90% as singletons. The sample comprised PBMCs or T cells enriched from blood (not recorded which). This TCR was sampled from a woman in her forties who had been exposed to COVID-19.

The CDR3 DNA reads TGCGCCAGCAGCCAAGATCGGGGAAGCGCTGAAGCTTTCTTT. Translated: CASSQDRGSAEAFF. The genes are TRBV4-3 and TRBJ1-1; no reliable D call. Germline assignment: CDR1 LGHNA and CDR2 YSLEER. Trimming shortened V by 0 bases and J by 6 bases, and 11 bases separated the two germline ends. The CDR3 is 14 amino acids.